This T cell receptor beta chain was observed in a study of immune evolution from preneoplasia to lung adenocarcinoma (dated by TCRdb to about 2021). Background on the whole study: The study profiled immune contexture across lung adenocarcinoma precursors and invasive adenocarcinoma using immune gene expression, TCR sequencing and multiplex immunofluorescence. Resected precursor lesions (AAH, AIS, MIA) and invasive adenocarcinomas were compared against paired morphologically normal lung tissue. Sample size was based on specimen availability rather than a prior power calculation. The immune data were integrated with whole exome sequencing and methylation data from the same cohort of nodules. The overall cohort comprised 53 patients with pulmonary nodules who underwent surgical resection. TCR sequencing data came from approximately 51 patients. The study reported that fewer than 130 samples were used for TCR sequencing. POLYSOLVER was used to infer Class I HLA alleles from exome data, and LOHHLA was used to detect allele-specific HLA loss. Broader findings and caveats from the paper: Clonality was highest in normal lung, while later-stage lesions appeared to have lower clonality but higher T cell density and diversity. Normal lung had the highest top T cell clone frequencies, and these frequencies appeared to fall progressively from AAH through AIS, MIA and invasive adenocarcinoma. The findings were based on association rather than direct causation, and larger cohorts with long-term follow-up and longitudinal biopsies were deemed needed. All patients were from Japan and China, so applicability to Western populations was uncertain.

Resection was performed on patients in Japan or China between the mid-2010s and the late 2010s. Histologic diagnosis of each case was confirmed independently by two lung cancer pathologists on H&E slides. The AllPrep DNA/RNA FFPE Kit was used to isolate DNA from FFPE tissue. The immunoSEQ hsTCRbeta Kit was used to sequence TCR beta CDR3 regions from DNA. Turning to the authors' computational methods: TCR sequencing data were analysed with the ImmunoSEQ Analyzer. T cell clonality was defined as 1 minus Pielou's evenness computed on productive rearrangements. To measure T cell diversity, the inverse Simpson index was applied to productive templates. T cell density was defined as TCR beta template counts normalized to usable DNA, with usable DNA estimated by amplification and sequencing of housekeeping genes. TCR metrics were compared across histologic stages using two-sided Kruskal-Wallis tests. TCRdb stores this immuneACCESS table with in-frame sequences only. Part of the clones is absent; in the studies checked, under half of the shortfall reflects unresolved V genes, and no reason is known for the rest. V, J and clone size are taken as reported in that table, and D and trimming were inferred from the DNA itself. The sample table contains under 4,000 clones; only one count was recorded for 45% to 50% of them. Less than 7.5% of the sample is in the top ten clones.

As regards this clone: No antigen is known for it. No clone much larger than this one lies a single base away; base qualities are absent.

In the germline V gene, CDR1 corresponds to SGDLS and CDR2 to YYNGEE. The CDR3, from cysteine to phenylalanine, totals 12 residues. Kept here is only the CDR3 DNA, which spans 36 bases and is read in frame from base 1. V is cut by 3 bases and J by 15 bases, and the space between the germline ends is 16 bases. The V and J segments used are TRBV9 and TRBJ2-1, and perhaps TRBD1 as D gene, on 6 matching bases. The specimen sequenced was FFPE normal lung tissue adjacent to the tumor. The clonotype was recovered from a person in their fifties or sixties with lung adenocarcinoma. The nucleotide sequence reads TGTGCCAGCAGCGAAACAGGGCTCACCCTGTTCTTC. Its translation reads: CASSETGLTLFF.